One and the same sample provided the 28 T cell receptor beta chains below, sequenced in a study of cytomegalovirus exposure and HLA in healthy donors. Primers included in the PCR were 60 Vbeta and 13 Jbeta primers. The assay was immunoSEQ multiplex PCR, and TCRdb's table has in-frame clones only and misses some. Its listing shows tens of thousands of clones. What was sequenced was PBMCs. Source of these receptors: a man aged 50-60 years in good health and CMV-seropositive.

The chain couples TRBV11-3 to TRBJ2-3; 8 nucleotides agree with TRBD2. V gave up 1 base and J gave up 1 base; unmatched junction bases: 7. The germline gives CDR1 SGHNT, CDR2 YENEEA. The CDR3 runs 17 residues. The CDR3 reads CASSLALLLAGTDTQYF. In DNA, the CDR3 is TGTGCCAGCAGCTTAGCCCTCTTACTAGCGGGCACAGATACGCAGTATTTT.

A word on this clone: The junction departs from germline at one end; a sequencing error may be responsible. The CDR3 reads CAGSIGGGSTDTQYF. The CDR3 DNA is TGTGCCGGGAGTATAGGGGGGGGAAGCACAGATACGCAGTATTTT. The chain uses TRBV30 and TRBJ2-3; perhaps TRBD2 as D (7 bases). The CDR3 loop spans 15 amino acids. Per the germline V gene, CDR1 is GTSNPN and CDR2 is SVGIG (reference sequence).

The chain recombines TRBV27 with TRBJ1-4, with TRBD1 matching 9 bases. Looked up from germline, CDR1 is MNHEY and CDR2 is SMNVEV (reference sequence). Trimming took 6 bases from V and 7 from J; bases not matched to a gene: 6. This CDR3 has 14 amino acids. CDR3 DNA: TGTGCCAGCAGACCGGGACAGGGTACTGAAAAACTGTTTTTT. It translates to CASRPGQGTEKLFF.

V is TRBV5-1 and J is TRBJ2-3, with TRBD2 matching over 7 bases. The germline CDR1 and CDR2 sequences are SGHRS and YFSETQ. V was clipped by 0 bases and J by 4 bases; unmatched bases: 8. The CDR3 is 16 amino acids. Here the CDR3 reads CASSLVSHLAADTQYF. In DNA form, the CDR3 reads TGCGCCAGCAGCTTGGTTAGTCATCTAGCGGCAGATACGCAGTATTTT.

The chain couples TRBV7-2 to TRBJ1-4, with 8 positions matching TRBD1. CDR1 and CDR2 from the germline V gene are SGHTA and FQGNSA. This CDR3 is 15 amino acids long. With V trimmed by 5 bases and J by 7 bases, 9 bases remained unmatched. CDR3 bases: TGTGCCAGCAGCCCACCGGGACAGGCTGGTGAAAAACTGTTTTTT. It is translated as CASSPPGQAGEKLFF.

V is TRBV30 and J is TRBJ1-5; D may be TRBD1 (5 bases). In germline, CDR1 is GTSNPN, CDR2 SVGIG (reference sequence). This CDR3 has 13 residues. Trimming took off 3 bases at V and 8 bases at J, with 14 bases between the two ends. The CDR3 nucleotides are TGTGCCTGGAGCAAGGGGAATATGGAGCCCCAGCATTTT. This gives the protein CAWSKGNMEPQHF.

V and J are TRBV30 and TRBJ1-2, with D maybe TRBD1 (6 bases). This CDR3 region has 15 residues. CDR1 and CDR2 from the germline V gene are GTSNPN and SVGIG (reference sequence). Trimming shortened V by 3 bases and J by 0 bases, and 14 bases separated the two germline ends. CDR3 nucleotide sequence: TGTGCCTGGAGGCGGTCCGGACAGCCTAACTATGGCTACACCTTC. It codes for CAWRRSGQPNYGYTF.

V gene TRBV15 combines with J gene TRBJ1-4, with 9 bases identical to TRBD1. This CDR3 is 17 amino acids long. Germline loops: CDR1 LNHNV, CDR2 YYDKDF (reference sequence). V lost 0 bases, J lost 5 bases, and 7 bases stayed unmatched. DNA of the CDR3: TGTGCCACCAGCAGAGACCTGGGGGGGACAGGGAATGAAAAACTGTTTTTT. Amino acids: CATSRDLGGTGNEKLFF.

This chain uses TRBV9 with TRBJ2-2; TRBD2 matches 9 bases. V lost 3 bases to trimming and J lost 5 bases; unmatched junction nucleotides: 2. Per germline, CDR1 SGDLS and CDR2 YYNGEE. The CDR3 covers 14 residues. DNA for the CDR3: TGTGCCAGCAGCGGAAGCGGGAGGACCGGGGAGCTGTTTTTT. It translates to CASSGSGRTGELFF.

The chain uses TRBV9 and TRBJ2-1; the match to TRBD2 covers 7 bases. The CDR3 loop spans 15 amino acids. Trimming removed 0 bases from V and 4 bases from J; junction bases left unmatched: 4. The germline gives CDR1 SGDLS, CDR2 YYNGEE. CDR3 nucleotides: TGTGCCAGCAGCGTAGACGCGGGAGTTTACAATGAGCAGTTCTTC. This codes for CASSVDAGVYNEQFF.

J is TRBJ2-2 and V is TRBV7-9; D is perhaps TRBD2 (5 bases). CDR1 and CDR2 (germline): SEHNR, FQNEAQ (reference sequence). V was trimmed by 3 bases and J by 5 bases, leaving 7 bases between them. The CDR3 contains 13 residues. The CDR3, as DNA: TGTGCCAGCAGCTTGTGGAGGACCGGGGAGCTGTTTTTT. This encodes CASSLWRTGELFF.

The rearrangement uses TRBV5-6 and TRBJ1-1; D gene unclear. Germline loops: CDR1 SGHDT, CDR2 YYEEEE. Trimming took 4 bases from V and 2 from J, leaving 18 bases between them. CDR3 length: 16 amino acids. The CDR3 DNA reads as TGTGCCAGCAGCCACCTCCAGGCCACCCTTAACACTGAAGCTTTCTTT. Protein product: CASSHLQATLNTEAFF.

For the CDR3, the DNA is TGTGCCAGTAAGGGGGTTAGCTCCTACAATGAGCAGTTCTTC. Protein product: CASKGVSSYNEQFF. The chain is built from TRBV19 and TRBJ2-1, with D perhaps matching TRBD1 (6 bases). The germline gives CDR1 LNHDA, CDR2 SQIVND (reference sequence). V was pared by 7 bases and J by 0 bases, with 10 bases between. CDR3 size: 14 residues.

The V call is TRBV7-2, the J call TRBJ2-7; a weak D match, TRBD1 (6 bases). The CDR3 is 13 residues long. From germline, CDR1 is SGHTA and CDR2 FQGNSA. Trimming pared 5 bases from V and 3 bases from J, leaving 11 bases between. The CDR3 is CASSLETGYEQYF. For the CDR3, the DNA is TGTGCCAGCAGCCTAGAGACAGGCTACGAGCAGTACTTC. The whole variable domain, filled in from reference TRBV7-2 and TRBJ2-7, reads GAGVSQSPSNKVTEKGKDVELRCDPISGHTALYWYRQSLGQGLEFLIYFQGNSAPDKSGLPSDRFSAERTGGSVSTLTIQRTQQEDSAVYLCASSLETGYEQYFGPGTRLTVT.

V usage is TRBV13 and J usage is TRBJ1-2, with D uncertain. The CDR3 spans 12 residues. Germline lookup yields CDR1 PRHDT and CDR2 FYEKMQ (reference sequence). The V and J ends lost 0 bases and 8 bases respectively, with 7 bases between them. CDR3 sequence: CASSLGVRGYTF. For the CDR3, the DNA is TGTGCCAGCAGCTTAGGCGTTCGGGGCTACACCTTC.

This chain joins TRBV25-1 and TRBJ2-1; 12 bases line up with TRBD1. The V and J ends lost 5 bases and 6 bases, in that order; junction bases with no gene match: 8. Per germline, CDR1 MGHDK and CDR2 SYGVNS. The length of the CDR3 is 16 residues. CDR3 loop: CASSLGTGGAGNEQFF. In DNA form, the CDR3 reads TGTGCCAGCAGTCTAGGGACAGGGGGCGCGGGCAATGAGCAGTTCTTC.

The chain uses TRBV6-5 and TRBJ2-4, with D perhaps matching TRBD2 (6 bases). Trimming stripped 10 bases from V and 0 bases from J, with 13 bases between. CDR1 and CDR2 (germline): MNHEY, SVGAGI. The CDR3 is made up of 14 amino acids. CDR3 nucleotides: TGTGCCACCCGGGGACTCCTAGCCAAAAACATTCAGTACTTC. Translated, it gives CATRGLLAKNIQYF.

For this clone: This sample also contains other DNA sequences that code for the same CDR3. The chain has TRBV18 and TRBJ2-5; a weak D match, TRBD2 (6 bases). This CDR3 is 13 amino acids long. From germline, CDR1 is KGHSH and CDR2 LQKENI. V was clipped by 3 bases and J by 3 bases, with 8 bases between them. CDR3 amino acids: CASSPRLEETQYF. The CDR3 DNA reads as TGTGCCAGCTCACCGAGACTAGAAGAGACCCAGTACTTC.

The chain has TRBV5-4 and TRBJ2-5, with 11 bases lining up with TRBD2. The junction had 9 bases not matched to a gene; V was cut back by 3 bases and J by 5 bases. In germline, CDR1 is SGHNT, CDR2 YYREEE (reference sequence). The CDR3 loop spans 16 amino acids. In DNA, the CDR3 is TGTGCCAGCAGCTCGGTGACTAGCGGGGCTGGTGAGACCCAGTACTTC. It codes for CASSSVTSGAGETQYF.

The gene calls are TRBV4-1 and TRBJ2-3; 7 bases match TRBD1. The V segment lost 2 bases and the J segment 0 bases; nucleotides outside the gene matches: 5. The CDR3 covers 16 residues. The germline V gene has CDR1 MGHRA and CDR2 YSYEKL. The CDR3 loop is CASSQLGGPSTDTQYF. The CDR3 region has the DNA TGCGCCAGCAGCCAACTAGGGGGCCCAAGCACAGATACGCAGTATTTT.

This chain joins TRBV13 and TRBJ2-2, with 10 bases fitting TRBD2. V shed 6 bases and J 8 bases; nucleotides not matched to a gene: 6. The germline V gene encodes CDR1 PRHDT and CDR2 FYEKMQ (reference sequence). CDR3 length: 14 amino acids. This chain's CDR3 is CASSPSGRRGELFF. As DNA, the CDR3 is TGTGCCAGCAGTCCTAGCGGGAGACGGGGGGAGCTGTTTTTT.

The chain carries TRBV7-2 and TRBJ2-4; TRBD1 matches 10 bases. V gave up 5 bases and J gave up 0 bases; unmatched junction bases: 4. The CDR3 spans 16 residues. The V gene's germline CDR1 is SGHTA and CDR2 FQGNSA. The CDR3 coding sequence is TGTGCCAGCAGCCGACAGGGGGCGGTAGCCAAAAACATTCAGTACTTC. Translation gives CASSRQGAVAKNIQYF.

V usage is TRBV6-6 and J usage is TRBJ2-3; 8 positions match TRBD1. The germline CDR1 and CDR2 sequences are MNHNY and SVGAGI (reference sequence). The CDR3 has 15 amino acids. J lost 0 bases, V lost 5 bases, and 4 bases had no gene match. The chain's CDR3 is CASSTRTGSTDTQYF. In DNA, the CDR3 is TGTGCCAGCAGTACCAGGACAGGGAGCACAGATACGCAGTATTTT.

The rearrangement uses TRBV11-2 and TRBJ2-7; D is possibly TRBD1 (5 bases). The CDR3 sequence is 16 residues long. In germline, CDR1 is SGHAT, CDR2 FQNNGV. The V end was cut by 6 bases, the J end by 0 bases, with 18 bases between. CDR3 in DNA: TGTGCCAGCAGGTTCTTAAGGGGCAGGACCTCCTACGAGCAGTACTTC. It is translated as CASRFLRGRTSYEQYF.

The chain uses TRBV6-4 and TRBJ2-1; no definite D call. Germline assignment: CDR1 MRHNA and CDR2 SNTAGT. Trimming removed 2 bases at V and 7 bases at J, with 18 bases between. The CDR3 contains 16 residues. CDR3 region: CASSDRYKRVLNEQFF. CDR3 nucleotides: TGTGCCAGCAGTGACCGCTATAAGAGAGTTTTGAATGAGCAGTTCTTC.

This chain links TRBV18 with TRBJ1-1, with TRBD1 identical over 8 bases. From germline, CDR1 is KGHSH and CDR2 LQKENI. J gave up 5 bases and V 4 bases, and 6 bases lay outside the gene matches. The CDR3 covers 14 residues. The CDR3 reads CASSRATGDTEAFF. The CDR3, as DNA: TGTGCCAGCTCACGGGCGACAGGGGATACTGAAGCTTTCTTT.

V usage is TRBV7-2 and J usage is TRBJ2-5, with D possibly being TRBD1 (6 bases). This CDR3 region has 14 residues. The V and J ends lost 4 bases and 5 bases respectively, with 14 bases between them. The germline CDR1 and CDR2 sequences are SGHTA and FQGNSA. CDR3 region: CASSYLQGMETQYF. CDR3 bases: TGTGCCAGCAGCTACCTGCAGGGGATGGAGACCCAGTACTTC. Variable domain in full (rest from reference TRBV7-2 and TRBJ2-5): GAGVSQSPSNKVTEKGKDVELRCDPISGHTALYWYRQSLGQGLEFLIYFQGNSAPDKSGLPSDRFSAERTGGSVSTLTIQRTQQEDSAVYLCASSYLQGMETQYFGPGTRLLVL.

The chain carries TRBV5-1 and TRBJ1-2; D is unresolved. V lost 1 base, J lost 0 bases, and 10 bases lay in between. Germline loops: CDR1 SGHRS, CDR2 YFSETQ. CDR3 length: 15 residues. In DNA form, the CDR3 reads TGCGCCAGCAGCTTGTTAGGCGGTTCTAACTATGGCTACACCTTC. This codes for CASSLLGGSNYGYTF. The entire variable domain, with the rest obtained from reference TRBV5-1 and TRBJ1-2, is as follows: KAGVTQTPRYLIKTRGQQVTLSCSPISGHRSVSWYQQTPGQGLQFLFEYFSETQRNKGNFPGRFSGRQFSNSRSEMNVSTLELGDSALYLCASSLLGGSNYGYTFGSGTRLTVV.